This record concerns one T cell receptor beta chain sequence. All unsorted peripheral T cells were captured because whole blood was used without fractionation. The data originate from a study of HIV-infected patients and healthy controls. The ends lost 6 bases at V and 5 bases at J; junction bases unmatched: 8. Germline V lookup: CDR1 DFQATT, CDR2 SNEGSKA (reference sequence). This CDR3 spans 13 amino acids. Reverse transcription used roughly 450 ng RNA and constant-region primers for alpha and beta. Each of the alpha and beta chains got its own library through chain-specific third strand synthesis with indices. TCRdb processed the 5' RACE reads anew with MiXCR; each CDR3 protein has one entry. The sample lists some 17,000 distinct CDR3 sequences, under 10% occurring once.

The V gene is TRBV20-1, the J gene TRBJ2-3, with TRBD1 matching 7 bases. This receptor was taken from an adult in good health. The sequenced sample consisted of blood. Here the CDR3 reads CSAAAGGKDTQYF. For the CDR3, the DNA is TGCAGTGCAGCGGCAGGGGGAAAAGATACGCAGTATTTT.